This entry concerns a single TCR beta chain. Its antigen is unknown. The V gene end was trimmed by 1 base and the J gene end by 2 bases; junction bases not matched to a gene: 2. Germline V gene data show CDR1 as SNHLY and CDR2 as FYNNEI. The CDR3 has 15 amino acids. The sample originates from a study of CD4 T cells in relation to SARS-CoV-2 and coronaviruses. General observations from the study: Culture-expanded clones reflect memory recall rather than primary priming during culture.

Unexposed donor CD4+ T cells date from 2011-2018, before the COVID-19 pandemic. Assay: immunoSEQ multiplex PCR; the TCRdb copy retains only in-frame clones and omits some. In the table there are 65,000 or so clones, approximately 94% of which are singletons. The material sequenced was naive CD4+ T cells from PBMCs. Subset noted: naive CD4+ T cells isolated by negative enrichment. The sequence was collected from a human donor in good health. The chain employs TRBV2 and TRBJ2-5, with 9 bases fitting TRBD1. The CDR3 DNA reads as TGTGCCAGCAGTGAAGACAGGGGGCGACAAGAGACCCAGTACTTC. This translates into CASSEDRGRQETQYF.